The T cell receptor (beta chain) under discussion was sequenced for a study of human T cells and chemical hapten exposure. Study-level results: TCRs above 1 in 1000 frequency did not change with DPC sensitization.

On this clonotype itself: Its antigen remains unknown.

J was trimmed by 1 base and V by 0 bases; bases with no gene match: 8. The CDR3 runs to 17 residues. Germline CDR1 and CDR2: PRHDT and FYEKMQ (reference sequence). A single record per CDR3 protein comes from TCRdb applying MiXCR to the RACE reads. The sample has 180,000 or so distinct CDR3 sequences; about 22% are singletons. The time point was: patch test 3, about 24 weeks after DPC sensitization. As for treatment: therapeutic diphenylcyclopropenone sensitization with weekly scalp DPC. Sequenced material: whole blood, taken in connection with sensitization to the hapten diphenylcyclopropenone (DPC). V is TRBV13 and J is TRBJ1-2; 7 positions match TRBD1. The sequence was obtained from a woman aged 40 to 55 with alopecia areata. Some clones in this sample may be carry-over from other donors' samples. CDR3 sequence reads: CASSLGVLGTDNYGYTF. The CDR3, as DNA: TGTGCCAGCAGCTTAGGCGTTTTGGGGACAGATAACTATGGCTACACCTTC.